These 10 T cell receptor beta chains were all obtained from the same sample, sequenced in a study of neurological immune-mediated disorders. Using its own MiXCR run on the 5' RACE reads, TCRdb lists one record per CDR3 protein. The table has 50,000 to 70,000 distinct CDR3 sequences, 4.5% to 5.5% seen once. Sample: PBMCs. The origin of the receptors is a man aged 25-40 years with multiple sclerosis.

This clonotype was seen at least ten times. The rearrangement links TRBV5-1 to TRBJ2-2, with D possibly called TRBD1 or TRBD2 (5 bases each). The germline gives CDR1 SGHRS, CDR2 YFSETQ. This CDR3 region has 17 residues. Between the trimmed V and J ends, which lost 2 bases and 1 base, there was a span of 15 bases. DNA of the CDR3: TGCGCCAGCAGCTTCCTAGGTGGGACCCTGAACACCGGGGAGCTGTTTTTT. As protein: CASSFLGGTLNTGELFF.

The table lists this clonotype with many counts. This chain links TRBV10-3 with TRBJ2-5; D perhaps matches TRBD1 (5 bases). V was cut by 2 bases and J by 1 base, with 17 bases left in between. This CDR3 contains 17 residues. Germline-derived CDR1 and CDR2 are ENHRY and SYGVKD. The CDR3: CAISEPDGAAPQETQYF. CDR3 nucleotide sequence: TGTGCCATCAGTGAGCCGGATGGGGCGGCCCCCCAAGAGACCCAGTACTTC.

This clonotype was counted ten times or more. The chain combines TRBV5-1 with TRBJ1-1; tentatively, D is TRBD1 (5 bases). The ends were cut back, 4 bases at V and 8 bases at J, with 12 bases in the middle. Germline V lookup: CDR1 SGHRS, CDR2 YFSETQ. This CDR3 comprises 12 residues. CDR3 DNA sequence: TGCGCCAGCAGCCTGGGGCGAAGCGAAGCTTTCTTT. Translated: CASSLGRSEAFF. The whole variable domain, filled in from reference TRBV5-1 and TRBJ1-1, reads KAGVTQTPRYLIKTRGQQVTLSCSPISGHRSVSWYQQTPGQGLQFLFEYFSETQRNKGNFPGRFSGRQFSNSRSEMNVSTLELGDSALYLCASSLGRSEAFFGQGTRLTVV.

This clonotype was seen at least ten times. The J gene is TRBJ1-1, the V gene TRBV20-1, with 7 bases lining up with TRBD1. In germline, CDR1 is DFQATT, CDR2 SNEGSKA (reference sequence). The CDR3 loop spans 14 amino acids. The ends lost 5 bases at V and 0 bases at J; junction bases unmatched: 6. CDR3 nucleotides: TGCAGTGCTTTTCAGGGACAGATGAACACTGAAGCTTTCTTT. This encodes CSAFQGQMNTEAFF.

The sample holds a few counts of this clonotype. The rearrangement links TRBV6-5 to TRBJ1-2; unclear D gene. V shed 3 bases and J shed 10 bases, with 15 bases lying between them. The CDR3 is made up of 13 amino acids. Germline lookup yields CDR1 MNHEY and CDR2 SVGAGI. The CDR3 loop reads CASSYGRNWDYTF. CDR3 bases: TGTGCCAGCAGTTATGGCAGGAACTGGGACTACACCTTC.

This clonotype was counted only a few times. Since a much larger clone is just one base distant, this may be a read error. The chain couples TRBV10-2 to TRBJ2-3; TRBD2 matches at 12 bases. Losses at the gene ends were 8 bases for V and 2 bases for J; bases not matched to a gene: 5. Germline assignment: CDR1 WSHSY and CDR2 SAAADI. This CDR3 region has 15 residues. In DNA, the CDR3 is TGCGCCAGCGCCCTAGCGGGGGGGCACACAGATACGCAGTATTTT. Its translation: CASALAGGHTDTQYF.

This clonotype was seen only a few times. The chain employs TRBV4-2 and TRBJ1-1; D unclear. This CDR3 contains 16 residues. Germline V gene lookup returns CDR1 LGHNA and CDR2 YNFKEQ. With 0 bases removed from V and 0 bases from J, the gap between germline ends came to 11 bases. Here the CDR3 reads CASSQDLGFMNTEAFF. The CDR3 region has the DNA TGTGCCAGCAGCCAAGATCTAGGGTTCATGAACACTGAAGCTTTCTTT.

At least ten counts were recorded for this clonotype. V usage is TRBV3-1 and J usage is TRBJ1-1; possibly TRBD1 for D (6 bases). Germline loops: CDR1 LGHDT, CDR2 YNNKEL (reference sequence). The CDR3 loop spans 14 amino acids. V shed 1 base and J shed 5 bases, with 11 bases lying between them. The CDR3 spells CASSQGGGRTEAFF. Here the CDR3 DNA reads TGTGCCAGCAGCCAAGGTGGGGGCCGAACTGAAGCTTTCTTT.

In this sample, this clonotype turned up a few times. This chain connects TRBV20-1 to TRBJ1-2, with D unclear. Trimming stripped 0 bases from V and 8 bases from J, with 13 bases between. CDR3 size: 13 residues. Germline assignment: CDR1 DFQATT and CDR2 SNEGSKA (reference sequence). In DNA form, the CDR3 reads TGCAGTGCTAGAGATATGATAGAGGAGGGCTACACCTTC. Translating it yields CSARDMIEEGYTF.

This clonotype was recorded at least ten times. The DNA for the CDR3 is TGCGCCAGCAGCTTGGGGGTTTCGGCTAGGGCAGGCACAGATACGCAGTATTTT. It translates to CASSLGVSARAGTDTQYF. The chain joins TRBV5-1 to TRBJ2-3; D is undetermined. Trimming cost V 0 bases and J 1 base, with 18 bases left between them. In germline, CDR1 is SGHRS, CDR2 YFSETQ. The CDR3 spans 18 residues.